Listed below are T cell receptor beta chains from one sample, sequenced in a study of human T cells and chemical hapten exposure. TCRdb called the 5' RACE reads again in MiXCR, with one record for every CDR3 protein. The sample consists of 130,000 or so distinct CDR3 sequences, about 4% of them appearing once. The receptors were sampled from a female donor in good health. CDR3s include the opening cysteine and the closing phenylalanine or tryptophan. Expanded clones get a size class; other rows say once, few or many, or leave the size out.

CDR3aa: CASSFTREESPLHF; j_gene: TRBJ1-6; v_gene: TRBV7-9; abundance: many
CDR3aa: CASSRQYEQYF; j_gene: TRBJ2-7; v_gene: TRBV5-1; abundance: many
CDR3aa: CASSLGQSPGDTIYF; j_gene: TRBJ1-3; v_gene: TRBV5-6; abundance: -
CDR3aa: CASSLSGGAYSYNEQFF; j_gene: TRBJ2-1; v_gene: TRBV5-6; abundance: many
CDR3aa: CASSQPRGQIAGELFF; j_gene: TRBJ2-2; v_gene: TRBV3-1; abundance: many
CDR3aa: CASSRGTLTWTYGYTF; j_gene: TRBJ1-2; v_gene: TRBV6-1; abundance: many
CDR3aa: CASSLTRQPQHF; j_gene: TRBJ1-5; v_gene: TRBV18; abundance: few
CDR3aa: CASSFGASGDLGAADTQYF; j_gene: TRBJ2-3; v_gene: TRBV27; abundance: -
CDR3aa: CASSEGVQNIQYF; j_gene: TRBJ2-4; v_gene: TRBV5-1; abundance: many
CDR3aa: CASRGKDCKVAKNIQYF; j_gene: TRBJ2-4; v_gene: TRBV25-1; abundance: many
CDR3aa: CASSTKQGLYGYTF; j_gene: TRBJ1-2; v_gene: TRBV6-1; abundance: many
CDR3aa: CASGREKLFF; j_gene: TRBJ1-4; v_gene: TRBV25-1; abundance: many
CDR3aa: CASDTGQGANGYTF; j_gene: TRBJ1-2; v_gene: TRBV12-3/TRBV12-4; abundance: many
CDR3aa: CSATGPGELFF; j_gene: TRBJ2-2; v_gene: TRBV29-1; abundance: -
CDR3aa: CASSYSRGKGYTF; j_gene: TRBJ1-2; v_gene: TRBV6-5; abundance: -
CDR3aa: CSGRRTGNSPLHF; j_gene: TRBJ1-6; v_gene: TRBV20-1; abundance: -
CDR3aa: CASSLSSHLDYGYTF; j_gene: TRBJ1-2; v_gene: TRBV7-2; abundance: many
CDR3aa: CASSPTLTRGENTGELFF; j_gene: TRBJ2-2; v_gene: TRBV7-9; abundance: many
CDR3aa: CASSLFQGGNTEAFF; j_gene: TRBJ1-1; v_gene: TRBV28; abundance: -
CDR3aa: CASNPGQGGGNEQFF; j_gene: TRBJ2-1; v_gene: TRBV27; abundance: many
CDR3aa: CASSLAGGGKLFF; j_gene: TRBJ1-4; v_gene: TRBV7-9; abundance: many
CDR3aa: CASSSGGVYNEQFF; j_gene: TRBJ2-1; v_gene: TRBV5-1; abundance: many
CDR3aa: CASSVGPGPPFEAFF; j_gene: TRBJ1-1; v_gene: TRBV9; abundance: many
CDR3aa: CASSLLTGVGANVLTF; j_gene: TRBJ2-6; v_gene: TRBV12-3/TRBV12-4; abundance: -
CDR3aa: CASSHRGSDEQFF; j_gene: TRBJ2-1; v_gene: TRBV9; abundance: many
CDR3aa: CSASGGSNEKLFF; j_gene: TRBJ1-4; v_gene: TRBV20-1; abundance: -
CDR3aa: CSARWTESTEAFF; j_gene: TRBJ1-1; v_gene: TRBV20-1; abundance: many
CDR3aa: CASSQDPRRNYGYTF; j_gene: TRBJ1-2; v_gene: TRBV3-1; abundance: many
CDR3aa: CSARDMGVPEQYF; j_gene: TRBJ2-7; v_gene: TRBV20-1; abundance: many
CDR3aa: CASSLDQNTGELFF; j_gene: TRBJ2-2; v_gene: TRBV5-1; abundance: many
CDR3aa: CSAKTPRQSYGYTF; j_gene: TRBJ1-2; v_gene: TRBV20-1; abundance: few
CDR3aa: CASSAAGVVDEQYF; j_gene: TRBJ2-7; v_gene: TRBV9; abundance: many
CDR3aa: CGTKTGNNQPQHF; j_gene: TRBJ1-5; v_gene: TRBV6-1; abundance: many
CDR3aa: CASSKTSSHETQYF; j_gene: TRBJ2-5; v_gene: TRBV7-9; abundance: many
CDR3aa: CASSLAPGRQADYEQYF; j_gene: TRBJ2-7; v_gene: TRBV5-1; abundance: many
CDR3aa: CASSQDFAGGQSTSTDTQYF; j_gene: TRBJ2-3; v_gene: TRBV4-3; abundance: -
CDR3aa: CASSPGQGAYQPQHF; j_gene: TRBJ1-5; v_gene: TRBV3-1; abundance: -
CDR3aa: CASSQGVSYNEQFF; j_gene: TRBJ2-1; v_gene: TRBV4-1; abundance: many
CDR3aa: CASSHPRVAGLEMDTQYF; j_gene: TRBJ2-3; v_gene: TRBV5-1; abundance: many
CDR3aa: CASSPRQTMNTEAFF; j_gene: TRBJ1-1; v_gene: TRBV11-2; abundance: many
CDR3aa: CSAPRALAAFTDTQYF; j_gene: TRBJ2-3; v_gene: TRBV20-1; abundance: many
CDR3aa: CASIPISGGATDTQYF; j_gene: TRBJ2-3; v_gene: TRBV6-6; abundance: few
CDR3aa: CASSRHESLYRASPDTQYF; j_gene: TRBJ2-3; v_gene: TRBV3-1; abundance: -
CDR3aa: CASSLDLAGANVLTF; j_gene: TRBJ2-6; v_gene: TRBV7-9; abundance: many